This T cell receptor beta chain was documented in a study of blood T cell repertoires in COVID-19. Germline loops: CDR1 SGHDT, CDR2 YYEEEE. V lost 5 bases and J lost 2; bases outside the gene matches: 4. CDR3 length equals 15 residues. Data came from immunoSEQ multiplex PCR; TCRdb stores just in-frame clones and leaves some out. This sample has approximately 380,000 clones, with 70% to 90% found just once. The V call is TRBV5-6, the J call TRBJ1-5; 10 bases map to TRBD1. Specimen: PBMCs or T cells enriched from blood (not recorded which). This clonotype was obtained from a young woman who had recovered from COVID-19. CDR3 bases: TGTGCCAGCAGTAGACAGGGGGCAGGCAATCAGCCCCAGCATTTT. It specifies CASSRQGAGNQPQHF.